This T cell receptor beta chain was sequenced in a study of TIL therapy for anti-PD-1-resistant metastatic lung cancer. Across the study: Tumors carried a median about 1.6 non-synonymous mutations per megabase.

This clone was picked up one time. What it binds is unknown. The CDR3 spans 10 residues. V was cut by 9 bases and J by 6 bases, with 8 bases left in between. The V gene's germline CDR1 is MRHNA and CDR2 SNTAGT. The libraries were made with immunoSEQ v3. This table comes from immunoSEQ multiplex PCR, and its TCRdb copy is limited to in-frame clones, with some not included. The profile shows tens of thousands of clones, roughly two thirds of them singletons. Study-wide points: This highly selected cohort may not generalize to typical lung cancer patients.

The time point was: pre-treatment sample, taken before nivolumab and TIL therapy. Stage 4 NSCLC adults joined between 2017 and 2020. J is TRBJ2-5 and V is TRBV6-4, with a tentative D call TRBD1 (6 bases). Sequenced material: blood, taken at baseline. The sequence was obtained from a person aged 25 to 85 with non-small cell lung cancer. CDR3 protein: CASRGKTQYF. The DNA for the CDR3 is TGTGCCAGTAGGGGGAAGACCCAGTACTTC.